This T cell receptor (beta chain) was recorded in a study of control samples from healthy donors and cancer patients. Clones were read by immunoSEQ multiplex PCR, and TCRdb kept only the in-frame ones, dropping some. The sample's table shows approximately 190,000 clones. The CDR3 contains 18 residues. With 0 bases clipped from V and 2 bases from J, the junction kept 10 bases outside the gene matches. In germline, CDR1 is SGDLS, CDR2 YYNGEE. This TCR was recovered from a woman aged 25 to 39 in good health. What was sequenced was blood. The chain is built from TRBV9 and TRBJ2-3; 9 positions match TRBD2. CDR3 loop: CASSVATSSGGNTDTQYF. CDR3 sequence (DNA): TGTGCCAGCAGCGTAGCTACTAGCAGCGGGGGGAACACAGATACGCAGTATTTT. The whole variable domain, remainder taken from reference TRBV9 and TRBJ2-3, is DSGVTQTPKHLITATGQRVTLRCSPRSGDLSVYWYQQSLDQGLQFLIQYYNGEERAKGNILERFSAQQFPDLHSELNLSSLELGDSALYFCASSVATSSGGNTDTQYFGPGTRLTVL.